A single sample is the source of the 25 T cell receptor beta chains below, sequenced in a study of spatial heterogeneity in lung cancer. The time point is: blood at routine non-recurrence follow-up after resection. TCRdb reanalysed the 5' RACE reads using MiXCR and keeps one entry per CDR3 protein. The repertoire holds fewer than 150,000 distinct CDR3 sequences, with 10% to 14% as singletons. The specimen comprised PBMCs, sampled at follow-up. These receptors were taken from a female donor with early-stage non-small cell lung cancer.

This clonotype was seen repeatedly, ten times or more. V and J are TRBV18 and TRBJ2-3; 13 nucleotides match TRBD2. V was clipped by 3 bases and J by 0 bases; unmatched bases: 9. The CDR3 length is 19 residues. Germline V gene sequence: CDR1 KGHSH, CDR2 LQKENI. The chain's CDR3 is CASSPRGLAGLISTDTQYF. CDR3 nucleotide sequence: TGTGCCAGCTCACCGCGGGGACTAGCGGGACTGATTAGCACAGATACGCAGTATTTT.

This clonotype showed up many times. This chain connects TRBV28 to TRBJ2-4, with 8 bases fitting TRBD2. Germline CDR1 MDHEN, CDR2 SYDVKM. This CDR3 has 15 residues. V lost 2 bases, J lost 0 bases, and 0 bases stayed unmatched. This CDR3 is CASSLAGGAKNIQYF. CDR3 coding DNA: TGTGCCAGCAGTTTAGCGGGAGGAGCCAAAAACATTCAGTACTTC. Based on the CDR3 plus reference TRBV28 and TRBJ2-4, the full variable domain is DVKVTQSSRYLVKRTGEKVFLECVQDMDHENMFWYRQDPGLGLRLIYFSYDVKMKEKGDIPEGYSVSREKKERFSLILESASTNQTSMYLCASSLAGGAKNIQYFGAGTRLSVL.

The chain carries TRBV9 and TRBJ2-7, with D possibly matching TRBD2 (6 bases). CDR1 and CDR2 from the germline V gene are SGDLS and YYNGEE. The CDR3 runs to 12 residues. V lost 3 bases to trimming and J lost 6 bases, with 10 bases between them. The CDR3 here is CASSARLGEQYF. In DNA, the CDR3 is TGTGCCAGCAGCGCCCGACTAGGCGAGCAGTACTTC.

On this clonotype: One end of the junction does not line up with germline, which may come from a read error. The chain joins TRBV20-1 to TRBJ1-2; 7 bases map to TRBD1. The CDR3 extends over 12 amino acids. Germline values: CDR1 DFQATT, CDR2 SNEGSKA (reference sequence). The CDR3 DNA reads TGCAGTACTAGAGTGACAGGGCACGGCTACACCTTC. It yields the protein CSTRVTGHGYTF.

This rearrangement joins TRBV5-1 to TRBJ2-1; D may be TRBD1 (6 bases). The germline V gene encodes CDR1 SGHRS and CDR2 YFSETQ. V lost 3 bases and J 2 bases, leaving 12 bases between the germline ends. This CDR3 is 15 amino acids long. This CDR3 is CASSWDKLTYNEQFF. The CDR3 coding sequence is TGCGCCAGCAGCTGGGACAAATTAACCTACAATGAGCAGTTCTTC.

This clonotype was counted ten times or more. The chain combines TRBV20-1 with TRBJ2-3; D remains unclear. The V gene's germline CDR1 is DFQATT and CDR2 SNEGSKA (reference sequence). The CDR3 length is 11 residues. Between the trimmed V and J ends, which lost 6 bases and 6 bases, there was a span of 10 bases. CDR3 DNA: TGCAGTGCGCTGGGCTATGATACGCAGTATTTT. Translation gives CSALGYDTQYF.

This clonotype has a count of ten or more. This sequence joins TRBV6-5 and TRBJ2-2; unclear D gene. Per the germline V gene, CDR1 is MNHEY and CDR2 is SVGAGI. Trimming took 3 bases from V and 0 from J, leaving 5 bases between them. The CDR3 has 14 residues. The CDR3 DNA reads as TGTGCCAGCAGTTATATATCGAACACCGGGGAGCTGTTTTTT. It yields the protein CASSYISNTGELFF.

This clonotype was counted ten times or more. V gene TRBV29-1 combines with J gene TRBJ2-3; D uncertain. In germline, CDR1 is SQVTM, CDR2 ANQGSEA. CDR3 length: 13 amino acids. V was cut by 3 bases and J by 2 bases, with 9 bases left in between. Written as DNA, the CDR3 is TGCAGCGTTGATTCAGAGTTCACAGATACGCAGTATTTT. Its translation is CSVDSEFTDTQYF.

This rearrangement joins TRBV7-6 to TRBJ2-7; D may match TRBD1 or TRBD2 (5 bases each). Germline assignment: CDR1 SGHVS and CDR2 FNYEAQ. V was cut by 5 bases and J by 5 bases, with 10 bases left in between. The CDR3 has 12 residues. CDR3 in DNA: TGTGCCAGCAGCGGGACCGGCCACGAGCAGTACTTC. Its translation is CASSGTGHEQYF.

This clonotype has a handful of counts. The gene calls are TRBV9 and TRBJ2-7; 9 nucleotides align to TRBD1. The CDR3 has 14 amino acids. Per the germline V gene, CDR1 is SGDLS and CDR2 is YYNGEE. The V and J ends lost 4 bases and 3 bases, in that order; junction bases with no gene match: 5. This CDR3 is CASSPADRGYEQYV. The CDR3 bases are TGTGCCAGCAGCCCAGCGGACAGGGGCTACGAGCAGTACGTC.

The V gene is TRBV19, the J gene TRBJ2-2; D is unclear. Germline V lookup: CDR1 LNHDA, CDR2 SQIVND (reference sequence). The CDR3 runs to 14 residues. The V and J ends lost 10 bases and 0 bases respectively, with 12 bases between them. The CDR3 DNA reads as TGTGCCACATCGCAAACCGCGAACACCGGGGAGCTGTTTTTT. Translation gives CATSQTANTGELFF.

In its sample, this clonotype was seen many times. The rearrangement uses TRBV18 and TRBJ1-4; D gene ambiguous. Germline loops: CDR1 KGHSH, CDR2 LQKENI. V shed 0 bases and J shed 1 base, with 9 bases lying between them. This CDR3 is built from 16 residues. CDR3 sequence reads: CASSPPARVTNEKLFF. The CDR3 DNA follows: TGTGCCAGCTCACCACCGGCGCGGGTAACTAATGAAAAACTGTTTTTT.

This clonotype was detected ten times or more. The chain combines TRBV28 with TRBJ2-7; 12 positions agree with TRBD2. Germline CDR1 and CDR2: MDHEN and SYDVKM. The CDR3 is 14 amino acids. V lost 6 bases to trimming and J lost 0 bases; unmatched junction nucleotides: 0. The CDR3 spells CASRTSGSSYEQYF. The CDR3 nucleotides are TGTGCCAGCAGGACTAGCGGGAGCTCCTACGAGCAGTACTTC.

This clonotype has a handful of counts. This chain links TRBV20-1 with TRBJ2-3; D ambiguous. Deletions cut 0 bases from V and 2 bases from J, with 12 bases between. This CDR3 comprises 15 residues. The germline gives CDR1 DFQATT, CDR2 SNEGSKA (reference sequence). CDR3 in amino acids: CSARDSRWDTDTQYF. CDR3 DNA sequence: TGCAGTGCTAGAGATTCTCGGTGGGACACAGATACGCAGTATTTT.

This clonotype was counted many times. The rearrangement joins TRBV27 to TRBJ2-3; TRBD1 agrees at 8 bases. CDR1 and CDR2 from the germline V gene are MNHEY and SMNVEV (reference sequence). Trimming removed 6 bases from V and 3 bases from J; junction bases left unmatched: 8. This CDR3 has 15 residues. The CDR3: CASSRQGKETDTQYF. CDR3 DNA: TGTGCCAGCAGCCGACAGGGGAAAGAAACAGATACGCAGTATTTT.

This clonotype was found many times. V is TRBV29-1 and J is TRBJ1-2; D is unresolved. Germline assignment: CDR1 SQVTM and CDR2 ANQGSEA. The V gene lost 0 bases and the J gene lost 5 bases, with 7 bases spanning the gap. The CDR3 contains 12 residues. Written as DNA, the CDR3 is TGCAGCGTTGAAGACAGTTTTTATGGCTACACCTTC. It encodes CSVEDSFYGYTF.

A few counts support this clonotype. This chain connects TRBV28 to TRBJ1-5; TRBD1 matches at 9 bases. The ends lost 8 bases at V and 6 bases at J; junction bases unmatched: 8. The CDR3 length is 14 residues. Germline CDR1 reads MDHEN; CDR2 reads SYDVKM. CDR3 sequence reads: CASRAGTGSQPQHF. DNA of the CDR3: TGTGCCAGCCGGGCCGGGACAGGGTCTCAGCCCCAGCATTTT.

J is TRBJ2-1 and V is TRBV12-3 or TRBV12-4, with 11 bases fitting TRBD2. Losses at the gene ends were 2 bases for V and 4 bases for J; bases not matched to a gene: 4. The length of the CDR3 is 16 residues. This CDR3 is CASSLPLAGAYNEQFF. The CDR3 bases are TGTGCCAGCAGTTTACCACTAGCGGGAGCTTACAATGAGCAGTTCTTC.

This clonotype was detected many times. The V and J genes are TRBV24-1 and TRBJ1-2; 7 bases are a match to TRBD1. CDR3 length: 11 residues. Germline V gene data show CDR1 as KGHDR and CDR2 as SFDVKD. J gave up 4 bases and V 10 bases, and 2 bases lay outside the gene matches. The CDR3 loop reads CATRDSYGYTF. The CDR3 region has the DNA TGTGCCACTCGGGACAGCTATGGCTACACCTTC.

This clonotype was detected only a few times. V and J are TRBV19 and TRBJ2-7; D not certain. CDR3 length equals 8 residues. V was cut by 10 bases and J by 3 bases, with 1 base left in between. The V gene's germline CDR1 is LNHDA and CDR2 SQIVND (reference sequence). CDR3 loop: CAIYEQYF. The CDR3 DNA reads TGTGCCATCTACGAGCAGTACTTC.

This clonotype was seen only a few times. The J gene is TRBJ2-1, the V gene TRBV28; tentative D call: TRBD1 (5 bases). The V gene's germline CDR1 is MDHEN and CDR2 SYDVKM. With 3 bases removed from V and 5 bases from J, the gap between germline ends came to 17 bases. This CDR3 is 16 amino acids long. The CDR3 DNA reads TGTGCCAGCAGTTTGTCCCCATTGGCAGGGCACAATGAGCAGTTCTTC. This codes for CASSLSPLAGHNEQFF.

This clonotype was detected a few times. This sequence joins TRBV20-1 and TRBJ2-3; 7 bases line up with TRBD2. With 5 bases clipped from V and 2 bases from J, the junction kept 7 bases outside the gene matches. This CDR3 has 14 residues. The V gene's germline CDR1 is DFQATT and CDR2 SNEGSKA (reference sequence). CDR3 nucleotide sequence: TGCAGTGCTGGAAGCGGGACGTACACAGATACGCAGTATTTT. Translating it yields CSAGSGTYTDTQYF.

The chain couples TRBV7-2 to TRBJ2-1, with 10 bases matching TRBD2. This CDR3 is built from 15 residues. The V and J ends lost 5 bases and 4 bases, in that order; junction bases with no gene match: 5. The germline gives CDR1 SGHTA, CDR2 FQGNSA. The CDR3 protein is CASSQELAGYNEQFF. DNA for the CDR3: TGTGCCAGCAGCCAGGAACTAGCGGGATACAATGAGCAGTTCTTC.

The chain joins TRBV7-8 to TRBJ2-1; D is possibly TRBD1 (6 bases). Germline CDR1 and CDR2: SGHVS and FQNEAQ. The CDR3 runs to 13 residues. Trimming removed 4 bases from V and 6 bases from J, with 10 bases in between. The CDR3 loop is CASSYRASNEQFF. The CDR3 DNA follows: TGTGCCAGCAGCTACAGGGCTAGCAATGAGCAGTTCTTC.

This rearrangement joins TRBV12-3 or TRBV12-4 to TRBJ1-3; D not certain. The CDR3 extends over 17 amino acids. The V end lost 6 bases, the J end lost 0 bases, and 18 bases lay between the germline ends. The CDR3 bases are TGTGCCAGCAGCCCTCAGTCCCCAGTTATCTCTGGAAACACCATATATTTT. As protein: CASSPQSPVISGNTIYF.